A single sample gave rise to the 24 T cell receptor beta chains below, sequenced in a study of regulatory T cells in long-lasting Graves disease. Regarding time point: newly diagnosed GD, antithyroid drugs for less than 3 months. RNA from PBMCs was the source of the TCR library. TCR beta libraries were built with iRepertoire HTBI primers and Arm-PCR of CDR3 regions. TCRdb re-called the multiplex PCR reads through MiXCR, storing one row per CDR3 protein. The sample consists of around 500,000 distinct CDR3 sequences, roughly a sixth of them appearing once. This sample also belongs to another study, concerning T cells in Graves' hyperthyroidism and ophthalmopathy.

The sequencing here drew on peripheral blood mononuclear cells (PBMCs), taken at new diagnosis, from a patient treated with antithyroid drugs. These receptors were collected from a woman aged 35-65 years with Graves disease.

This clonotype was picked up many times. J is TRBJ1-1 and V is TRBV2; D is unclear. This CDR3 is built from 10 residues. Germline CDR1 and CDR2: SNHLY and FYNNEI. V was pared by 4 bases and J by 8 bases, with 5 bases between. The DNA for the CDR3 is TGTGCCAGCAGTGGAGTCGAAGCTTTCTTT. Residues: CASSGVEAFF.

The chain recombines TRBV6-1 with TRBJ1-2; D is undetermined. The CDR3 sequence is 12 residues long. V lost 6 bases, J lost 6 bases, and 11 bases lay in between. CDR1 MNHNS and CDR2 SASEGT come from the germline V gene. CDR3 nucleotides: TGTGCCAGCAGACCCCCAACCCATGGCTACACCTTC. This sequence encodes CASRPPTHGYTF.

Concerning this clonotype itself: With a much larger clone just one base away, this may be a read error. This chain joins TRBV20-1 and TRBJ1-1; D not resolved. The CDR3 totals 14 residues. Germline V lookup: CDR1 DFQATT, CDR2 SNEGSKA (reference sequence). CDR3 nucleotides: TGCAGTGCTAGTGAGGGCGGCCCGAACACTGAAGCTCTCTTT. This codes for CSASEGGPNTEALF.

The chain combines TRBV28 with TRBJ2-7; 8 positions match TRBD2. Germline assignment: CDR1 MDHEN and CDR2 SYDVKM. The CDR3 runs 15 residues. The junction had 9 bases not matched to a gene; V was cut back by 5 bases and J by 3 bases. The CDR3 spells CASSTPGGAGYEQYF. CDR3 in DNA: TGTGCCAGCAGTACCCCCGGGGGGGCCGGCTACGAGCAGTACTTC. Supplemented by reference TRBV28 and TRBJ2-7, the full variable domain reads DVKVTQSSRYLVKRTGEKVFLECVQDMDHENMFWYRQDPGLGLRLIYFSYDVKMKEKGDIPEGYSVSREKKERFSLILESASTNQTSMYLCASSTPGGAGYEQYFGPGTRLTVT.

This clonotype was found many times. The J gene is TRBJ1-5, the V gene TRBV12-3 or TRBV12-4; no firm D call. V shed 3 bases and J shed 0 bases, with 6 bases lying between them. The length of the CDR3 is 14 residues. The CDR3 loop reads CASSLGISNQPQHF. In nucleotides, the CDR3 is TGTGCCAGCAGTTTGGGTATTAGCAATCAGCCCCAGCATTTT.

This clonotype was counted many times. The genes are TRBV10-3 and TRBJ1-1; 8 bases align to TRBD1. Per germline, CDR1 ENHRY and CDR2 SYGVKD. V was clipped by 4 bases and J by 4 bases; unmatched bases: 5. There are 14 residues in the CDR3. The CDR3, as DNA: TGTGCCATCAGTGTGGGAACAGGGGGCACTGAAGCTTTCTTT. Its protein product is CAISVGTGGTEAFF.

This clonotype was seen ten or more times. The V gene is TRBV2, the J gene TRBJ1-2, with TRBD1 matching 10 bases. The CDR3 is 15 amino acids. Germline CDR1 SNHLY, CDR2 FYNNEI. With V trimmed by 7 bases and J by 2 bases, 7 bases remained unmatched. CDR3 DNA: TGTGCCAGCAAGACGGGACAGGGGTTCAACTATGGCTACACCTTC. Its protein product is CASKTGQGFNYGYTF.

This clonotype was counted ten times or more. This sequence joins TRBV12-5 and TRBJ2-2; the D gene is possibly TRBD1 (6 bases). Trimming took off 7 bases at V and 6 bases at J, with 18 bases between the two ends. The germline V gene encodes CDR1 LGHNT and CDR2 FRNRAP. This CDR3 has 15 amino acids. The CDR3: CASDPGQLGPGELFF. CDR3 DNA sequence: TGTGCTAGTGATCCCGGACAGTTGGGGCCCGGGGAGCTGTTTTTT. Combining the CDR3 with reference TRBV12-5 and TRBJ2-2 gives the whole variable domain DARVTQTPRHKVTEMGQEVTMRCQPILGHNTVFWYRQTMMQGLELLAYFRNRAPLDDSGMPKDRFSAEMPDATLATLKIQPSEPRDSAVYFCASDPGQLGPGELFFGEGSRLTVL.

V and J are TRBV19 and TRBJ1-1; perhaps TRBD1 as D (5 bases). Germline assignment: CDR1 LNHDA and CDR2 SQIVND (reference sequence). The CDR3 extends over 14 amino acids. The V end was cut by 7 bases, the J end by 4 bases, with 16 bases between. This CDR3 reads CASTGTGFSTEAFF. The CDR3 nucleotides are TGTGCCAGTACCGGTACAGGTTTCTCCACTGAAGCTTTCTTT.

This clonotype has a count of ten or more. The rearrangement links TRBV11-2 to TRBJ2-5, with 14 bases identical to TRBD2. Unmatched junction bases numbered 30, after V lost 7 bases and J lost 5 bases. The CDR3 loop spans 23 amino acids. Germline V gene lookup returns CDR1 SGHAT and CDR2 FQNNGV. CDR3 protein: CASTLARQSGTSGSISLAETQYF. The CDR3 DNA follows: TGTGCCAGCACCCTCGCGAGGCAATCCGGGACTAGCGGGAGTATATCCTTAGCGGAGACCCAGTACTTC.

In this sample, this clonotype turned up many times. The genes are TRBV2 and TRBJ2-1, with 10 bases lining up with TRBD2. V lost 4 bases, J lost 10 bases, and 7 bases stayed unmatched. CDR1 and CDR2 from the germline V gene are SNHLY and FYNNEI. CDR3 length: 14 amino acids. The CDR3 DNA follows: TGTGCCAGCAGTGTTAGCGGGGGGCACGGCGAGCAGTTCTTC. Translating gives CASSVSGGHGEQFF.

This clonotype was seen a few times. This chain uses TRBV18 with TRBJ2-3, with TRBD2 identical over 11 bases. V was pared by 5 bases and J by 4 bases, with 8 bases of the junction left unmatched. This CDR3 comprises 16 residues. Per the germline V gene, CDR1 is KGHSH and CDR2 is LQKENI. The CDR3 DNA reads as TGTGCCAGCTCAGAAATAGCGGGGGGGCCCGCAGATACGCAGTATTTT. It translates to CASSEIAGGPADTQYF. The full variable domain, completed using reference TRBV18 and TRBJ2-3, is NAGVMQNPRHLVRRRGQEARLRCSPMKGHSHVYWYRQLPEEGLKFMVYLQKENIIDESGMPKERFSAEFPKEGPSILRIQQVVRGDSAAYFCASSEIAGGPADTQYFGPGTRLTVL.

This clonotype has at least ten counts. CDR3 protein: CAWSVQWDGTSGNTIYF. The CDR3 coding sequence is TGTGCCTGGAGTGTACAGTGGGACGGGACCTCTGGAAACACCATATATTTT. The chain has TRBV30 and TRBJ1-3, with D possibly matching TRBD1 (5 bases). This CDR3 region has 17 residues. The V and J ends lost 0 bases and 0 bases respectively, with 15 bases between them. Germline V CDR1 and CDR2: GTSNPN, SVGIG (reference sequence). Full variable domain (rest looked up from reference TRBV30 and TRBJ1-3): SQTIHQWPATLVQPVGSPLSLECTVEGTSNPNLYWYRQAAGRGLQLLFYSVGIGQISSEVPQNLSASRPQDRQFILSSKKLLLSDSGFYLCAWSVQWDGTSGNTIYFGEGSWLTVV.

This clonotype was counted ten times or more. The chain recombines TRBV28 with TRBJ1-1; TRBD1 aligns across 8 bases. Per the germline V gene, CDR1 is MDHEN and CDR2 is SYDVKM. The CDR3 has 15 amino acids. The trim removed 5 bases at V and 2 bases at J, leaving 7 bases unmatched. The CDR3 here is CASSPWTGKNTEAFF. The CDR3 DNA follows: TGTGCCAGCAGTCCGTGGACAGGGAAAAACACTGAAGCTTTCTTT. The variable domain in full, with the rest retrieved from reference TRBV28 and TRBJ1-1, is DVKVTQSSRYLVKRTGEKVFLECVQDMDHENMFWYRQDPGLGLRLIYFSYDVKMKEKGDIPEGYSVSREKKERFSLILESASTNQTSMYLCASSPWTGKNTEAFFGQGTRLTVV.

In this sample, this clonotype turned up a few times. The chain has TRBV6-1 and TRBJ1-1; tentatively, D is TRBD1 (5 bases). The CDR3 extends over 15 amino acids. V lost 6 bases, J lost 3 bases, and 17 bases lay in between. Per the germline V gene, CDR1 is MNHNS and CDR2 is SASEGT. The CDR3 region has the DNA TGTGCCAGCAGCACTTTGGGACGGGGGGACACTGAAGCTTTCTTT. Its protein is CASSTLGRGDTEAFF.

This clonotype was found many times. This sequence joins TRBV6-5 and TRBJ2-3; 13 nucleotides match TRBD2. Germline loops: CDR1 MNHEY, CDR2 SVGAGI. The ends lost 3 bases at V and 8 bases at J; junction bases unmatched: 8. CDR3 length: 16 residues. The CDR3 spells CASSYTGTSGAGTQYF. The CDR3 DNA reads TGTGCCAGCAGTTATACCGGGACTAGCGGGGCAGGTACGCAGTATTTT.

This clonotype was seen repeatedly, ten times or more. The chain couples TRBV20-1 to TRBJ1-1; 7 positions agree with TRBD1. In germline, CDR1 is DFQATT, CDR2 SNEGSKA (reference sequence). The V segment lost 0 bases and the J segment 0 bases; nucleotides outside the gene matches: 7. This CDR3 contains 16 residues. CDR3 residues: CSARDTPGTVNTEAFF. CDR3 DNA: TGCAGTGCTAGAGATACCCCAGGGACAGTGAACACTGAAGCTTTCTTT.

This clonotype has a count of ten or more. DNA of the CDR3: TGCAGTGCTAGGGAGCTGGCTGAAGCTTTCTTT. This sequence encodes CSARELAEAFF. V usage is TRBV20-1 and J usage is TRBJ1-1; D gene ambiguous. Trimming took off 3 bases at V and 6 bases at J, with 8 bases between the two ends. CDR3 size: 11 residues. Germline V CDR1 and CDR2: DFQATT, SNEGSKA (reference sequence).

This clonotype has only a few counts. This chain uses TRBV4-1 with TRBJ2-5; TRBD1 aligns across 7 bases. The CDR3 totals 15 residues. Germline assignment: CDR1 MGHRA and CDR2 YSYEKL. V was clipped by 1 base and J by 4 bases; unmatched bases: 6. This chain's CDR3 is CASSQGDRALETQYF. The CDR3 bases are TGCGCCAGCAGCCAAGGAGACAGGGCACTAGAGACCCAGTACTTC.

J is TRBJ1-1 and V is TRBV4-1, with 7 bases matching TRBD1. CDR3 length: 13 residues. The germline V gene has CDR1 MGHRA and CDR2 YSYEKL. The J segment lost 7 bases and the V segment lost 4 bases, leaving 6 bases of the junction unmatched. The chain's CDR3 is CASSRGQADEAFF. For the CDR3, the DNA is TGCGCCAGCAGCCGAGGACAGGCCGATGAAGCTTTCTTT.

V is TRBV3-1 and J is TRBJ2-5, with TRBD2 matching over 12 bases. The ends lost 2 bases at V and 8 bases at J; junction bases unmatched: 6. Germline loops: CDR1 LGHDT, CDR2 YNNKEL (reference sequence). The CDR3 loop spans 15 amino acids. CDR3 in amino acids: CASSQQLAGGHTQYF. In nucleotides, the CDR3 is TGTGCCAGCAGCCAACAACTAGCGGGGGGCCATACCCAGTACTTC.

J is TRBJ1-5 and V is TRBV2, with 9 nucleotides matching TRBD1. The CDR3 covers 15 residues. Trimming at V came to 7 bases and at J to 4 bases, leaving 8 bases not matched to a gene. Germline CDR1 and CDR2: SNHLY and FYNNEI. In nucleotides, the CDR3 is TGTGCCAGCAATTCCGGGACAGGGATTAATCAGCCCCAGCATTTT. The encoded protein is CASNSGTGINQPQHF.

This chain links TRBV11-2 with TRBJ1-4, with TRBD1 matching 7 bases. CDR1 is SGHAT and CDR2 is FQNNGV in the germline V gene. Trimming cost V 6 bases and J 6 bases; bases outside gene matches: 4. The CDR3 runs to 13 residues. The CDR3 loop reads CASSEGAHEKLFF. The CDR3 DNA reads as TGTGCCAGCAGTGAGGGGGCGCATGAAAAACTGTTTTTT.

This clonotype was picked up many times. The V gene is TRBV11-3, the J gene TRBJ2-3, with D perhaps matching TRBD1 or TRBD2 (5 bases each). Trimming stripped 5 bases from V and 1 base from J, with 16 bases between. The CDR3 is made up of 16 amino acids. CDR1 and CDR2 (germline): SGHNT, YENEEA. In nucleotides, the CDR3 is TGTGCCAGCAGCCCGGGGACCTTTGACGGCACAGATACGCAGTATTTT. Protein: CASSPGTFDGTDTQYF.